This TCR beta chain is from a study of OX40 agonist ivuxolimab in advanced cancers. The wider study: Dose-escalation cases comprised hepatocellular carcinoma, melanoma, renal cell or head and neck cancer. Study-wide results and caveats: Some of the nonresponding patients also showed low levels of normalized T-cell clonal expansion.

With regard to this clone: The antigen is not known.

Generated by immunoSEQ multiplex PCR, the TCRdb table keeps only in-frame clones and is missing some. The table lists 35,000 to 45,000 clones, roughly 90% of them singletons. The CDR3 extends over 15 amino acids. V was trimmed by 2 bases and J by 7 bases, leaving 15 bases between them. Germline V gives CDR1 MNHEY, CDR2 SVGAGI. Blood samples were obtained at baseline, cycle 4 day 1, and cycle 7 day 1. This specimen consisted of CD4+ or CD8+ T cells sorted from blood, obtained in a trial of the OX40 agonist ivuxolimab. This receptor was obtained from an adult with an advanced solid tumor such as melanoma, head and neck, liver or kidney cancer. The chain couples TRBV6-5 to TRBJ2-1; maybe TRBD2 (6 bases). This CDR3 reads CASSYGGGPLNEQFF. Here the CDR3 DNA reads TGTGCCAGCAGTTACGGCGGAGGGCCTTTGAATGAGCAGTTCTTC.